Listed below are T cell receptor beta chains from one sample, sequenced in a study of T cell responses to AZD1222 COVID-19 vaccine. Profiled with immunoSEQ multiplex PCR; TCRdb holds only in-frame clones, not every one. The sample has approximately 89,000 clones, around nine tenths seen once; the top ten hold around 10%. The input for sequencing was peripheral blood, taken 28 days after the second AZD1222 dose. Receptors were obtained from an adult who received the AZD1222 COVID-19 vaccine. CDR3s leave out the opening cysteine and the closing phenylalanine or tryptophan.

>TRBV19
ASSATRTTLTNEQF
>TRBV27
ASSPHGGGPNEKLF
>TRBV2
ASSSTGLGYEQY
>TRBV20-1
SASPQGTSRGLF
>TRBV10-1
ASSECRGSTHTGELF
>TRBV7-9
ASSLVPLGHSTDTQY
>TRBV5-1
ASSTITENTEAF
>TRBV30
AWSEVRTRVETQY
>TRBV10-3
AIRDRENTEAF
>TRBV7-8
ASSLAMLGGRSSNEQF
>TRBV6-2/TRBV6-3
ASSYWGTGSHEQY
>TRBV3-1/TRBV3-2
ASSQATGNMNTEAF
>TRBV18
ASSPDGRITGNTIY
>TRBV3-1/TRBV3-2
ASSQGWVRAGNTIY
>TRBV9
ASSPRTNQETQY
>TRBV7-3
ASSLQGGYGYT
>TRBV30
AWIGRGGYGYT
>TRBV5-4
ATLRGTEAF